The clone carrying this TCR beta chain has only one observation. Its cognate antigen is unknown. Germline CDR1 is SQVTM and CDR2 is ANQGSEA. This CDR3 spans 16 amino acids. With 4 bases clipped from V and 8 bases from J, the junction kept 15 bases outside the gene matches. Assay: immunoSEQ multiplex PCR; the TCRdb copy retains only in-frame clones and omits some. The table shows approximately 21,000 clones, with about 86% occurring only once. This entry belongs to a study of OX40 agonist ivuxolimab in advanced cancers. Study findings and constraints: Both blood CD4+ and CD8+ T cells showed clonal growth by week 6 at 0.1 to 3.0 mg/kg. It was also the case that some nonresponders had low normalized T-cell clonal expansion. The mean number of expanded clones was higher in CD8+ T cells than in CD4+.

The sequences come from CD4+ or CD8+ T cells sorted from blood, collected in a trial of the OX40 agonist ivuxolimab. The TCR originated in an adult with an advanced solid tumor such as melanoma, head and neck, liver or kidney cancer. The chain carries TRBV29-1 and TRBJ2-1; TRBD2 aligns across 9 bases. The CDR3 reads CSVGPAGSGSGDEQFF. CDR3 sequence (DNA): TGCAGCGTTGGACCCGCGGGTAGCGGGAGCGGCGATGAGCAGTTCTTC.